Listed below are T cell receptor beta chains from one sample, sequenced in a study of cytomegalovirus exposure and HLA in healthy donors. Measured with immunoSEQ multiplex PCR; TCRdb has only the in-frame clones, and not every one. Of some 250,000 clones listed, roughly 87% are singletons. Input material: PBMCs. Source of these receptors: a woman between 35 and 50 years old in good health and CMV-seropositive. CDR3s include the opening cysteine and the closing phenylalanine or tryptophan. Fields, in order: D gene, J gene, clone size, V gene, CDR3 protein, CDR3 DNA. The D gene is left open where the match is weak. Size values are once, few and many counts, or a class for expanded clones, and some rows have none.

NA	TRBJ1-1	NA	TRBV6-4	CASRKQGAVTEAFF	TGTGCCAGCAGGAAACAGGGCGCCGTAACTGAAGCTTTCTTT
TRBD1	TRBJ1-5	NA	TRBV29-1	CSVVVGQGYDNQPQHF	TGCAGCGTTGTTGTGGGACAGGGGTATGATAATCAGCCCCAGCATTTT
NA	TRBJ1-1	NA	TRBV9	CASSPTGGGYTEAFF	TGTGCCAGCAGCCCAACCGGGGGGGGGTACACTGAAGCTTTCTTT
TRBD2	TRBJ2-6	NA	TRBV5-1	CATKPGTSSGANVLTF	TGCGCCACCAAACCGGGGACTAGCTCTGGGGCCAACGTCCTGACTTTC
TRBD1	TRBJ1-1	NA	TRBV11-2	CASSLGVLGQRDTEAFF	TGTGCCAGCAGCTTAGGGGTGTTGGGACAGAGAGACACTGAAGCTTTCTTT
TRBD1	TRBJ1-5	NA	TRBV2	CASSEDRAAAQPQHF	TGTGCCAGCAGTGAGGACAGGGCAGCGGCTCAGCCCCAGCATTTT
NA	TRBJ1-5	NA	TRBV5-8	CASSGGGGIGNQPQHF	TGTGCCAGCAGCGGAGGGGGGGGTATAGGCAATCAGCCCCAGCATTTT
TRBD1	TRBJ2-5	NA	TRBV30	CAWTRQGWETQYF	TGTGCCTGGACGCGACAGGGCTGGGAGACCCAGTACTTC
NA	TRBJ1-4	NA	TRBV2	CASTPDSGFGNEKLFF	TGTGCCAGCACTCCGGACAGTGGCTTTGGAAATGAAAAACTGTTTTTT
TRBD1	TRBJ1-5	once	TRBV6-5	CASSREGQSNQPQHF	TGTGCCAGCAGTCGGGAGGGACAGTCTAATCAGCCCCAGCATTTT
TRBD2	TRBJ2-7	few	TRBV11-3	CASSSRLAGGPYEQYF	TGTGCCAGCAGCTCGCGACTAGCGGGAGGGCCGTACGAGCAGTACTTC
TRBD1	TRBJ2-2	NA	TRBV9	CASSGGDRPTGELFF	TGTGCCAGCAGCGGGGGGGACAGGCCGACCGGGGAGCTGTTTTTT
NA	TRBJ1-1	NA	TRBV6-1	CASSLRRQAPEAFF	TGTGCCAGCAGTCTCCGCCGACAGGCACCTGAAGCTTTCTTT
TRBD1	TRBJ1-1	NA	TRBV7-8	CASSLESGQVRTEAFF	TGTGCCAGCAGCTTAGAGTCCGGACAGGTTCGGACTGAAGCTTTCTTT
TRBD1	TRBJ1-1	NA	TRBV4-3	CASSLNKATGGKAFF	TGCGCCAGCAGCCTAAATAAGGCGACAGGGGGAAAAGCTTTCTTT
NA	TRBJ2-3	NA	TRBV29-1	CSVEIGSARTDTQYF	TGCAGCGTTGAAATCGGGAGCGCCCGCACAGATACGCAGTATTTT
NA	TRBJ1-2	few	TRBV7-9	CSSSLERGYTF	TGTTCCAGCAGCTTAGAGCGGGGCTACACCTTC
TRBD1	TRBJ2-5	NA	TRBV5-4	CASSPGQGQETQYF	TGTGCCAGCAGCCCTGGACAGGGGCAAGAGACCCAGTACTTC
TRBD2	TRBJ2-3	few	TRBV7-9	CSSLRTSGRADRTDTQYF	TGTTCCAGCCTTCGGACTAGCGGGAGGGCCGACCGCACAGATACGCAGTATTTT
NA	TRBJ1-2	once	TRBV7-2	CASSLAGQGINYGYTF	TGTGCCAGCAGCTTAGCTGGGCAGGGCATTAACTATGGCTACACCTTC
TRBD1	TRBJ1-2	NA	TRBV6-6	CASSRGQGAYGYTF	TGTGCCAGCAGTAGGGGACAGGGGGCTTATGGCTACACCTTC
TRBD1	TRBJ2-7	NA	TRBV19	CASSTGQGSSYEQYF	TGTGCCAGTAGCACAGGACAGGGGAGCTCCTACGAGCAGTACTTC
TRBD2	TRBJ2-1	once	TRBV5-1	CASSLVAGLEYEQFF	TGCGCCAGCAGCTTGGTAGCGGGCCTTGAGTATGAGCAGTTCTTC
NA	TRBJ1-3	NA	TRBV7-9	CASSLAEGGTIYF	TGTGCCAGCAGCTTAGCAGAAGGCGGCACCATATATTTT
NA	TRBJ2-5	NA	TRBV10-3	CAISDGGSETQYF	TGTGCCATCAGTGATGGGGGGTCAGAGACCCAGTACTTC
NA	TRBJ1-5	NA	TRBV19	CASSITEVLQPQHF	TGTGCCAGTAGTATAACGGAGGTCCTTCAGCCCCAGCATTTT
TRBD1	TRBJ2-4	NA	TRBV4-1	CASSPEGQGAKNIQYF	TGCGCCAGCAGCCCAGAGGGACAGGGGGCCAAAAACATTCAGTACTTC
TRBD1	TRBJ2-1	once	TRBV7-3	CASSLTGGKYNEQFF	TGTGCCAGCAGCTTAACAGGGGGCAAGTACAATGAGCAGTTCTTC
TRBD1	TRBJ2-5	once	TRBV6-5	CASSPPTGRETQYF	TGTGCCAGCAGTCCCCCGACAGGGCGGGAGACCCAGTACTTC
NA	TRBJ1-2	NA	TRBV21-1	CASSKPTDLDGYTF	TGTGCCAGCAGCAAGCCGACAGATTTAGACGGCTACACCTTC
NA	TRBJ1-2	NA	TRBV5-1	CASTPGGGLFYGYTF	TGCGCCAGCACCCCCGGGGGGGGCCTATTCTATGGCTACACCTTC
TRBD1	TRBJ1-2	NA	TRBV10-3	CAISEPGRTGAGYTF	TGTGCCATCAGTGAGCCCGGGAGGACAGGGGCTGGCTACACCTTC
TRBD1	TRBJ2-5	NA	TRBV25-1	CASSDIRQGDQETQYF	TGTGCCAGCAGTGATATAAGACAGGGAGACCAAGAGACCCAGTACTTC
NA	TRBJ2-7	NA	TRBV5-6	CASSYYSPSYEQYF	TGTGCCAGCAGCTATTATTCCCCCAGCTACGAGCAGTACTTC
TRBD2	TRBJ2-3	NA	TRBV5-6	CASSGVAGGQGTQYF	TGTGCCAGCAGCGGTGTAGCGGGGGGGCAGGGTACGCAGTATTTT
NA	TRBJ1-1	once	TRBV19	CASSGTGTAEAFF	TGTGCCAGTAGTGGAACAGGAACCGCTGAAGCTTTCTTT
TRBD1	TRBJ2-7	NA	TRBV28	CASTPGQAMQYEQYF	TGTGCCAGCACCCCGGGACAGGCGATGCAATACGAGCAGTACTTC
TRBD2	TRBJ2-1	NA	TRBV7-2	CASSLKAGVSNEQFF	TGTGCCAGCAGCTTAAAGGCGGGAGTGAGTAATGAGCAGTTCTTC
TRBD1	TRBJ1-2	NA	TRBV30	CAWILQGARGYTF	TGTGCCTGGATCTTACAGGGGGCACGTGGCTACACCTTC
TRBD2	TRBJ2-1	NA	TRBV10-2	CASSVLGTSGHNEQFF	TGCGCCAGCAGTGTTCTCGGGACTAGCGGGCACAATGAGCAGTTCTTC
NA	TRBJ2-2	few	TRBV19	CASSIDRRNTGELFF	TGTGCCAGTAGTATAGATCGGAGGAACACCGGGGAGCTGTTTTTT
TRBD1	TRBJ1-2	NA	TRBV5-5	CASSLVPGQGRYGYTF	TGTGCCAGCAGCTTGGTCCCAGGACAGGGCAGATATGGCTACACCTTC
TRBD1	TRBJ2-7	NA	TRBV5-6	CASSWTGVGYEQYF	TGTGCCAGCAGCTGGACAGGGGTTGGCTACGAGCAGTACTTC
NA	TRBJ2-7	NA	TRBV7-9	CASSLHLASYEQYF	TGTGCCAGCAGCTTACACCTAGCGAGCTACGAGCAGTACTTC
TRBD1	TRBJ2-7	NA	TRBV7-2	CASSRDRPYEQYF	TGTGCCAGCAGCCGGGACAGGCCCTACGAGCAGTACTTC
NA	TRBJ1-1	NA	TRBV6-4	CASTRSINPLVLTEAFF	TGTGCCAGCACCCGTTCGATTAACCCACTTGTCTTGACTGAAGCTTTCTTT
NA	TRBJ2-5	NA	TRBV28	CASSFKRTTGETQYF	TGTGCCAGCAGTTTTAAACGGACAACAGGGGAGACCCAGTACTTC
NA	TRBJ1-6	NA	TRBV28	CASISHNSPLHF	TGTGCCAGCATCTCCCATAATTCACCCCTCCACTTT
NA	TRBJ2-1	few	TRBV7-2	CASSLLRAEQFF	TGTGCCAGCAGCTTATTGCGAGCTGAGCAGTTCTTC
NA	TRBJ1-1	NA	TRBV6-5	CASSRDQGNTEAFF	TGTGCCAGCAGCCGTGACCAGGGGAACACTGAAGCTTTCTTT
NA	TRBJ1-1	NA	TRBV5-1	CASSSGSNTEAFF	TGCGCCAGCAGCTCCGGGTCGAACACTGAAGCTTTCTTT
TRBD1	TRBJ1-1	NA	TRBV5-1	CASKTGTGNTEAFF	TGCGCCAGCAAAACAGGGACAGGGAACACTGAAGCTTTCTTT
TRBD2	TRBJ2-5	few	TRBV9	CASSVGAGGNQETQYF	TGTGCCAGCAGCGTCGGAGCGGGGGGGAACCAAGAGACCCAGTACTTC
TRBD2	TRBJ2-7	NA	TRBV14	CASSQSGLAGKYEQYF	TGTGCCAGCAGCCAATCAGGACTAGCGGGGAAATACGAGCAGTACTTC
NA	TRBJ1-1	NA	TRBV10-2	CASILHRSSADTEAFF	TGCGCCAGCATCCTCCATCGTTCCTCCGCGGACACTGAAGCTTTCTTT
TRBD2	TRBJ2-2	NA	TRBV30	CAWSLGLAGVVGELFF	TGTGCCTGGAGCCTGGGACTAGCGGGAGTAGTAGGGGAGCTGTTTTTT
TRBD2	TRBJ2-1	few	TRBV7-9	CASSLAAGRSYNEQFF	TGTGCCAGCAGCTTAGCAGCGGGGCGCTCCTACAATGAGCAGTTCTTC
NA	TRBJ2-3	NA	TRBV6-1	CASSNYGQSTDTQYF	TGTGCCAGCAGCAACTATGGACAAAGCACAGATACGCAGTATTTT
TRBD1	TRBJ2-1	once	TRBV7-6	CASVKGGSGQVANEQFF	TGTGCCAGCGTTAAGGGGGGATCGGGACAGGTGGCCAATGAGCAGTTCTTC